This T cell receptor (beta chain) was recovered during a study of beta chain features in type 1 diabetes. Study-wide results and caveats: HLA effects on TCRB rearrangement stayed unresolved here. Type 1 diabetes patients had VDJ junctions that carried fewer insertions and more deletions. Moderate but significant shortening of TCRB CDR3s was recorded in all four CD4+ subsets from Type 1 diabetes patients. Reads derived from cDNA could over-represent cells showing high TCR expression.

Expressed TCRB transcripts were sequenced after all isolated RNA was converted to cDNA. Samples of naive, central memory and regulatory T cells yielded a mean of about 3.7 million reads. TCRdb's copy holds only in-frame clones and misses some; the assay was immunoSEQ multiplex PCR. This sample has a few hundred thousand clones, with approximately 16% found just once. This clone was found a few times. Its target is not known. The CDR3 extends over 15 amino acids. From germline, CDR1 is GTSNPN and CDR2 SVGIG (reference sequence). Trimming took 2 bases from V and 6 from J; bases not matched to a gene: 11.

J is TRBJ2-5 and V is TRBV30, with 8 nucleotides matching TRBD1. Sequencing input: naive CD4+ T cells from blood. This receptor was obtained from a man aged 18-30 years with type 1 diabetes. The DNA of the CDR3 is TGTGCCTGGAGTCCCTGGACAGGGCCAGGGAAGACCCAGTACTTC. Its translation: CAWSPWTGPGKTQYF.